This T cell receptor (beta chain) is drawn from a study of T cells in Graves' hyperthyroidism and ophthalmopathy. Researchers amplified the TCR beta CDR3 regions from RNA transcripts. An initial round of RT-PCR targeting the TCR CDR3 relied on the HTBI primer set. TCRdb reprocessed the multiplex PCR reads with MiXCR, giving one entry per CDR3 protein. The sample yields a few hundred thousand distinct CDR3 sequences, 12% to 15% seen once. This clonotype has ten or more counts. The CDR3 spans 13 residues. The J segment lost 6 bases and the V segment lost 6 bases, leaving 5 bases of the junction unmatched. When ophthalmopathy did not progress within 18 months, Graves' hyperthyroidism was considered stable. A patient was excluded if there was uncontrolled infection, other autoimmune disease, pregnancy or lactation. Clinical symptoms, serum thyroxine and TRAb, thyroid ultrasound and orbital computed tomography together formed the diagnostic basis. The authors obtained PBMCs from over 7.5 ml of fresh peripheral blood.

This sequence was found in a woman aged 18-29 years with Graves' hyperthyroidism. The material sequenced was blood. The chain carries TRBV12-3 or TRBV12-4 and TRBJ2-3, with TRBD2 matching 8 bases. The CDR3 loop is CASRTGLADTQYF. The CDR3 nucleotides are TGTGCCAGCAGGACTGGACTAGCCGATACGCAGTATTTT.